One sample yielded the 17 T cell receptor beta chains listed below, sequenced in a study of T cell repertoires in cytomegalovirus infection. TCRdb analysed the reads with MiXCR anew, one entry per CDR3 protein. In the table there are almost 500,000 distinct CDR3 sequences, roughly 10% of which are singletons. Sequenced: PBMCs. These receptors all stem from a human donor in good health (CMV status not recorded). Some clones in this sample may be carry-over from other donors' samples.

This clonotype was seen more than once but under ten times. The chain employs TRBV28 and TRBJ2-7; perhaps TRBD1 as D (5 bases). This CDR3 is built from 14 residues. From germline, CDR1 is MDHEN and CDR2 SYDVKM. Trimming removed 0 bases at V and 3 bases at J, with 9 bases between. CDR3 in DNA: TGTGCCAGCAGTTTATGGGGCAGGGTCTACGAGCAGTACTTC. Translated, it gives CASSLWGRVYEQYF.

This chain joins TRBV6-5 and TRBJ1-1, with 8 nucleotides matching TRBD1. CDR3 length equals 16 residues. Germline CDR1 MNHEY, CDR2 SVGAGI. V lost 6 bases to trimming and J lost 3 bases; unmatched junction nucleotides: 12. The CDR3 DNA is TGTGCCAGCAGCCGCACCCCGTACAGGGGGGACACTGAAGCTTTCTTT. Translating it yields CASSRTPYRGDTEAFF.

This clonotype has just a few counts. The chain recombines TRBV20-1 with TRBJ2-3; weak D call: TRBD1 (5 bases). Germline values: CDR1 DFQATT, CDR2 SNEGSKA (reference sequence). This CDR3 spans 14 amino acids. V lost 1 base to trimming and J lost 0 bases, with 8 bases between them. The CDR3 region has the DNA TGCAGTGCTAGAGCCTGGGGCAGCACAGATACGCAGTATTTT. It encodes CSARAWGSTDTQYF.

The chain couples TRBV19 to TRBJ2-1; D tentatively reads TRBD1 or TRBD2 (5 bases each). The CDR3 extends over 14 amino acids. V lost 3 bases and J lost 3, with 9 bases in between. Germline assignment: CDR1 LNHDA and CDR2 SQIVND (reference sequence). The CDR3 DNA sequence: TGTGCCAGTAGTATCGAGGGGAACTACAATGAGCAGTTCTTC. This codes for CASSIEGNYNEQFF.

This clonotype turned up a few times. The chain uses TRBV20-1 and TRBJ1-2, with D uncertain. This CDR3 comprises 14 residues. V dropped 1 base and J dropped 1 base, with 10 bases sitting between them. The germline gives CDR1 DFQATT, CDR2 SNEGSKA (reference sequence). The CDR3: CSARVARLNYGYTF. CDR3 coding DNA: TGCAGTGCTAGAGTGGCCAGACTTAACTATGGCTACACCTTC.

In nucleotides, the CDR3 is TGTGCCAGCAGTCCCGGGGGGCCGAGTCAGCCCCAGCATTTT. Residues: CASSPGGPSQPQHF. This chain uses TRBV27 with TRBJ1-5; D perhaps matches TRBD1 (6 bases). The CDR3 is made up of 14 amino acids. Germline V gene lookup returns CDR1 MNHEY and CDR2 SMNVEV (reference sequence). The V end was cut by 5 bases, the J end by 6 bases, with 14 bases between.

V and J are TRBV29-1 and TRBJ2-1; TRBD2 matches at 11 bases. The trim removed 7 bases at V and 5 bases at J, leaving 7 bases unmatched. Germline CDR1 and CDR2: SQVTM and ANQGSEA. There are 14 residues in the CDR3. Here the CDR3 DNA reads TGCAGCGCCCCGACTAGCGGGGCCAACAATGAGCAGTTCTTC. It translates to CSAPTSGANNEQFF.

This clonotype was detected ten times or more. This chain joins TRBV7-8 and TRBJ1-1, with D maybe TRBD1 (5 bases). Germline V gives CDR1 SGHVS, CDR2 FQNEAQ. Between the trimmed V and J ends, which lost 5 bases and 2 bases, there was a span of 15 bases. This CDR3 has 15 amino acids. CDR3 protein: CASSVLRQTNTEAFF. CDR3 DNA sequence: TGTGCCAGCAGCGTCCTACGACAGACTAACACTGAAGCTTTCTTT.

The chain couples TRBV15 to TRBJ1-6; no clear D gene. Germline V lookup: CDR1 LNHNV, CDR2 YYDKDF (reference sequence). V was clipped by 0 bases and J by 16 bases, with 10 bases between them. The CDR3 is 12 amino acids. The CDR3 here is CATSREGQALHF. The CDR3 DNA follows: TGTGCCACCAGCAGAGAGGGCCAGGCGCTCCACTTT.

This clonotype came up many times. The V and J genes are TRBV20-1 and TRBJ2-7, with 7 bases identical to TRBD2. This CDR3 comprises 13 residues. V shed 4 bases, J shed 5 bases, and the junction held 8 bases outside the gene matches. Germline values: CDR1 DFQATT, CDR2 SNEGSKA (reference sequence). In DNA, the CDR3 is TGCAGTGCTATCCGCGGGAGCATAGACGAGCAGTACTTC. Translation: CSAIRGSIDEQYF.

This clonotype occurred many times. The chain has TRBV28 and TRBJ2-7, with TRBD1 identical over 9 bases. V lost 7 bases to trimming and J lost 1 base; unmatched junction nucleotides: 8. In germline, CDR1 is MDHEN, CDR2 SYDVKM. The length of the CDR3 is 15 residues. The CDR3 nucleotides read TGTGCCAGCACCCGGGACAGGGCCCTTTCCTACGAGCAGTACTTC. Protein: CASTRDRALSYEQYF.

The chain employs TRBV20-1 and TRBJ1-5, with D possibly being TRBD1 (5 bases). Trimming cost V 5 bases and J 3 bases, with 11 bases left between them. The CDR3 has 13 residues. Germline V gene lookup returns CDR1 DFQATT and CDR2 SNEGSKA (reference sequence). The CDR3 coding sequence is TGCAGTGCTGCCCGGGACCCCAATCAGCCCCAGCATTTT. Residues: CSAARDPNQPQHF.

This clonotype was found once. V usage is TRBV4-2 and J usage is TRBJ2-5; TRBD2 matches at 9 bases. The trim removed 1 base at V and 4 bases at J, leaving 13 bases unmatched. The germline CDR1 and CDR2 sequences are LGHNA and YNFKEQ. The CDR3 extends over 18 amino acids. The CDR3 protein is CASSQGVGGRASRETQYF. CDR3 nucleotide sequence: TGTGCCAGCAGCCAAGGGGTTGGCGGGAGGGCCAGTAGAGAGACCCAGTACTTC.

V and J are TRBV5-4 and TRBJ1-1, with D possibly matching TRBD1 (6 bases). The CDR3 contains 15 residues. Germline-derived CDR1 and CDR2 are SGHNT and YYREEE (reference sequence). Trimming cost V 0 bases and J 0 bases, with 9 bases left between them. In nucleotides, the CDR3 is TGTGCCAGCAGCTTGGCCGGACAGATGAACACTGAAGCTTTCTTT. Protein product: CASSLAGQMNTEAFF.

In its sample, this clonotype was seen many times. This chain uses TRBV7-3 with TRBJ2-2; D remains ambiguous. From germline, CDR1 is SGHTA and CDR2 FQGTGA. The CDR3 is 16 amino acids. The ends were cut back, 5 bases at V and 0 bases at J, with 13 bases in the middle. CDR3 residues: CASSATSLANTGELFF. The CDR3 nucleotides are TGTGCCAGCAGCGCCACCTCACTTGCGAACACCGGGGAGCTGTTTTTT.

V is TRBV4-2 and J is TRBJ2-7; D might be TRBD1 (6 bases). V shed 0 bases and J shed 5 bases, with 14 bases lying between them. Germline CDR1 reads LGHNA; CDR2 reads YNFKEQ. The CDR3 contains 15 residues. CDR3 DNA sequence: TGTGCCAGCAGCCAAGATAGAAGGGGGTTAGACGAGCAGTACTTC. This codes for CASSQDRRGLDEQYF.

The rearrangement uses TRBV6-2 or TRBV6-3 and TRBJ1-5; maybe TRBD1 (5 bases). From germline, CDR1 is MNHEY and CDR2 SVGEGT. V lost 0 bases, J lost 2 bases, and 14 bases lay in between. This CDR3 contains 17 residues. CDR3 DNA sequence: TGTGCCAGCAGTTACTCGTGGGCGGGGGGGGGCAATCAGCCCCAGCATTTT. Translating it yields CASSYSWAGGGNQPQHF.